This entry lists 9 T cell receptor beta chains sequenced from one sample in a study of beta chain features in type 1 diabetes. Reverse transcribing all isolated RNA meant expressed TCRB transcripts were sequenced. Clones were read by immunoSEQ multiplex PCR, and TCRdb kept only the in-frame ones, dropping some. The data hold 200,000 to 300,000 clones, with 25% to 30% observed a single time. Sequenced input: central memory CD4+ T cells from blood. All receptors derive from a man in his thirties or forties in good health.

V usage is TRBV4-1 and J usage is TRBJ1-5; 7 positions match TRBD1. Losses at the gene ends were 2 bases for V and 5 bases for J; bases not matched to a gene: 9. This CDR3 has 16 amino acids. CDR1 is MGHRA and CDR2 is YSYEKL in the germline V gene. This CDR3 is CASSQPTDRRDQPQHF. CDR3 bases: TGCGCCAGCAGCCAACCTACGGACAGGCGAGATCAGCCCCAGCATTTT.

The V gene is TRBV30, the J gene TRBJ1-5; the match to TRBD1 covers 10 bases. CDR1 GTSNPN and CDR2 SVGIG come from the germline V gene (reference sequence). This CDR3 region has 16 residues. The V segment lost 4 bases and the J segment 7 bases; nucleotides outside the gene matches: 13. The CDR3 nucleotides are TGTGCCTGGAACCCCGGATGGGACAGGGGACGGCAGCCCCAGCATTTT. Its translation: CAWNPGWDRGRQPQHF.

The rearrangement joins TRBV7-8 to TRBJ1-5; D might be TRBD1 (5 bases). Germline V gene lookup returns CDR1 SGHVS and CDR2 FQNEAQ. The V and J ends lost 4 bases and 3 bases respectively, with 10 bases between them. This CDR3 has 14 residues. The CDR3 sequence is CASSSRQLNQPQHF. CDR3 bases: TGTGCCAGCAGCTCGAGACAGCTCAATCAGCCCCAGCATTTT.

The table lists this clone with a few counts. A read error may account for a junction end that differs from germline. This sequence joins TRBV5-4 and TRBJ2-5; possibly TRBD2 for D (5 bases). The length of the CDR3 is 15 residues. CDR1 and CDR2 (germline): SGHNT, YYREEE (reference sequence). Written as DNA, the CDR3 is TGCGCCAGCAGCCAAGATTGGACTGGGTGGGAGACCCAGTACTTC. Amino acid sequence: CASSQDWTGWETQYF.

The rearrangement joins TRBV25-1 to TRBJ2-1; D tentatively fits TRBD1 or TRBD2 (7 bases each). The CDR3 length is 15 residues. Germline CDR1 and CDR2: MGHDK and SYGVNS. Between the trimmed V and J ends, which lost 2 bases and 1 base, there was a span of 9 bases. The CDR3 spells CASSEQGGSYNEQFF. The CDR3 DNA reads as TGTGCCAGCAGTGAACAGGGGGGGTCCTACAATGAGCAGTTCTTC.

This clone was picked up a small number of times. The chain recombines TRBV6-1 with TRBJ2-7; TRBD2 matches 7 bases. The CDR3 loop spans 14 amino acids. J was trimmed by 5 bases and V by 1 base; bases with no gene match: 5. Per the germline V gene, CDR1 is MNHNS and CDR2 is SASEGT. CDR3: CASSEVRGRNEQYF. The DNA for the CDR3 is TGTGCCAGCAGTGAAGTGCGCGGGAGAAACGAGCAGTACTTC.

This clone was observed a few times. The CDR3 DNA follows: TGCAGCATCGGCTCGGGACAGGGCAATCAGCCCCAGCATTTT. Translating it yields CSIGSGQGNQPQHF. The chain employs TRBV29-1 and TRBJ1-5; 8 nucleotides align to TRBD1. This CDR3 is built from 14 residues. CDR1 and CDR2 from the germline V gene are SQVTM and ANQGSEA. The J segment lost 2 bases and the V segment lost 8 bases, leaving 8 bases of the junction unmatched.

The V call is TRBV7-2, the J call TRBJ1-1; D gene uncertain. Trimming pared 1 base from V and 4 bases from J, leaving 10 bases between. This CDR3 spans 14 amino acids. Germline assignment: CDR1 SGHTA and CDR2 FQGNSA. The CDR3 loop reads CASSLGSQSTEAFF. CDR3 DNA sequence: TGTGCCAGCAGCTTAGGGTCCCAGAGCACTGAAGCTTTCTTT. The full variable domain, its missing parts supplied by reference TRBV7-2 and TRBJ1-1, is GAGVSQSPSNKVTEKGKDVELRCDPISGHTALYWYRQSLGQGLEFLIYFQGNSAPDKSGLPSDRFSAERTGGSVSTLTIQRTQQEDSAVYLCASSLGSQSTEAFFGQGTRLTVV.

The table lists this clone with a few counts. The rearrangement uses TRBV16 and TRBJ2-7, with TRBD1 matching 7 bases. The CDR3 has 15 amino acids. J gave up 7 bases and V 2 bases, and 11 bases lay outside the gene matches. Per the germline V gene, CDR1 is KGHSY and CDR2 is FQNENV. The CDR3 is CASSQNSQGSREQYF. The CDR3 nucleotides read TGTGCCAGCAGCCAAAACTCACAGGGGAGTAGGGAGCAGTACTTC.